This T cell receptor (beta chain) emerged from a study of T cell repertoires in cytomegalovirus infection. Whole-study context: CMV infection plus the matching HLA type was flagged by public TCR beta signatures. Overall study findings and caveats: Cumulative public TCR beta family frequency identified CMV carriers with the relevant HLA. CMV-specific TCR beta clonotypes restricted by HLA-C dominated the ex vivo response.

TCRdb used MiXCR to reprocess the reads, holding one entry per CDR3 protein. This sample carries some 200,000 distinct CDR3 sequences, roughly 20% of them seen once, and the ten largest clones take around 2.7%. Turning to this clonotype: Antigen unknown.

Looked up from germline, CDR1 is LNHDA and CDR2 is SQIVND (reference sequence). Trimming removed 11 bases from V and 1 base from J, with 22 bases in between. This CDR3 has 16 amino acids. The TCR was taken from a human donor in good health (CMV status not recorded). Some clones in this sample may be carry-over from other donors' samples. Sequenced input: PBMCs. The V gene is TRBV19, the J gene TRBJ2-3; perhaps TRBD2 as D (5 bases). The CDR3 loop reads CASLANLASGTDTQYF. CDR3 nucleotides: TGTGCCTCTTTGGCCAACCTAGCATCGGGCACAGATACGCAGTATTTT.